This record concerns one TCR beta chain sequence. Its antigen remains unidentified. The sample is drawn from a study of post-analysis software for immune sequencing data. Study-level information: In terms of disease course, relapsing-remitting, secondary progressive and progressive-relapsing multiple sclerosis were included.

Included in the TCR beta cDNA libraries were unique molecular identifiers. TCRdb passed the PCR reads through MiXCR, listing each CDR3 protein once. Here the sample spans fewer than 850,000 distinct CDR3 sequences, just over 45% being singletons. The study's findings and limits: Multiple sclerosis patients had significantly lower normalized Chao1 diversity than controls. When the samples were clustered directly with F measure, those that had been prepared in the same batch showed strong co-clustering.

The source material was blood. This receptor was obtained from a girl between 5 and 17 years old with multiple sclerosis.

The CDR3 nucleotides read TGTGCCAGCAGCCCAACCGGGACAGGATTCTACGAGCAGTACTTC. It encodes CASSPTGTGFYEQYF. The chain is built from TRBV3-1 and TRBJ2-7; the match to TRBD1 covers 8 bases. This CDR3 has 15 amino acids. Per the germline V gene, CDR1 is LGHDT and CDR2 is YNNKEL (reference sequence). J was trimmed by 3 bases and V by 4 bases; bases with no gene match: 8.